This section outlines one T cell receptor beta chain sequence together with its context. Resolution of symptoms, clearance, or two negative PCRs was present in recovered Cohort 3 donors. Clones were read by immunoSEQ multiplex PCR, and TCRdb kept only the in-frame ones, dropping some. The sample comprises a few hundred thousand clones, approximately 84% of which are singletons, and around 3.6% rests with the top ten. The sample is drawn from a study of blood T cell repertoires in COVID-19. Trimming cost V 6 bases and J 13 bases; bases outside gene matches: 7. Germline values: CDR1 SGHTA, CDR2 FQGNSA. This CDR3 contains 14 residues.

The rearrangement uses TRBV7-2 and TRBJ2-1; 15 positions match TRBD2. The material sequenced was PBMCs or T cells enriched from blood (not recorded which). The clonotype was recovered from a man between 45 and 60 years old who had recovered from COVID-19. The CDR3 spells CASRSRTSGGVQFF. The CDR3 region has the DNA TGTGCCAGCAGGTCTCGGACTAGCGGGGGGGTTCAGTTCTTC.